These T cell receptor beta chains were read from a single sample in a study of cytomegalovirus exposure and HLA in healthy donors. Produced via immunoSEQ multiplex PCR; TCRdb's table is partial and in-frame only. The table has roughly 98,000 clones, approximately 84% seen once; the top ten hold under 6.5%. The sequencing sample was made of PBMCs. These receptors all stem from a young man in good health and CMV-seropositive. Each CDR3 is given with its conserved first and last residue. D genes are given only for firm matches. Not all rows give a size; the values are once, few, many and, for expanded clones, a class.

>TRBJ2-7|-|TRBD1|TRBV6-5
TGTGCCAGCAGTTACGGGACAGGGAACGAGCAGTACTTC
CASSYGTGNEQYF
>TRBJ2-7|few|-|TRBV5-5
TGTGCCAGCAGCTTGGTGTCAGGGAGGTCCTACGAGCAGTACTTC
CASSLVSGRSYEQYF
>TRBJ1-2|-|-|TRBV6-1
TGTGCCACCAATACAGGGAACTATGGCTACACCTTC
CATNTGNYGYTF
>TRBJ2-3|-|TRBD1|TRBV7-9
TGTGCCAGCAGCCTCATCACCGGGACAGGGAGCACAGATACACAGTATTTT
CASSLITGTGSTDTQYF
>TRBJ1-1|once|-|TRBV5-1
TGCGCCAGCAGCCCCACCATCAGGGACACTGAAGCTTTCTTT
CASSPTIRDTEAFF
>TRBJ1-1|-|-|TRBV19
TGTGCCAGTAGATATCCCGGGGGGGTCTCGTCGAACACTGAAGCTTTCTTT
CASRYPGGVSSNTEAFF
>TRBJ1-2|-|TRBD1|TRBV5-6
TGTGCCAGCAGCTTGGTGTCGGACAGGGGGCTAAGCTATGGCTACACCTTC
CASSLVSDRGLSYGYTF
>TRBJ2-7|-|-|TRBV18
TGTGCCAGCTCACCACCGGCGGATCCCTACGAGCAGTACTTC
CASSPPADPYEQYF
>TRBJ2-3|-|-|TRBV19
TGTGCCAGTATCGACCGGGACAAAAGCACAGATACGCAGTATTTT
CASIDRDKSTDTQYF
>TRBJ1-1|-|TRBD1|TRBV6-5
TGTGCCAGCACACCGATGGGACAGGGGGACACTGAAGCTTTCTTT
CASTPMGQGDTEAFF
>TRBJ2-3|-|TRBD2|TRBV7-2
TGTGCCAGCAGCGCCCGAGCGGGAGAGGGGGCAGATACGCAGTATTTT
CASSARAGEGADTQYF
>TRBJ2-5|once|TRBD1|TRBV11-2
TGTGCCAGCAGCTTAGCAGGACAGGGTTCAGAGACCCAGTACTTC
CASSLAGQGSETQYF
>TRBJ2-7|-|TRBD2|TRBV6-1
TGTGCCAGCAGTGAAATCGGGAGGGGCGTTTACGAGCAGTACTTC
CASSEIGRGVYEQYF
>TRBJ1-5|-|TRBD1|TRBV9
TGTGCCAGCAGCGTAACAGGGGGCTGGAATCAGCCCCAGCATTTT
CASSVTGGWNQPQHF
>TRBJ2-1|-|TRBD1|TRBV9
TGTGCCAGCAGCGTAGAAGCAGGGGGATGGCGTGAGCAGTTCTTC
CASSVEAGGWREQFF
>TRBJ1-1|once|-|TRBV6-5
TGTGCCAGCAGAGACACCACTGAAGCTTTCTTT
CASRDTTEAFF
>TRBJ2-2|few|-|TRBV7-6
TGTGCCAGCAGCTCATCGGCCAGCGCCGGGGAGCTGTTTTTT
CASSSSASAGELFF
>TRBJ2-3|-|-|TRBV27
TGTGCCAGCAGAAAAAATCTAGGCCCGAGGGGCACAGATACGCAGTATTTT
CASRKNLGPRGTDTQYF
>TRBJ2-7|-|TRBD1|TRBV9
TGTGCCAGCAGCGCCGGGACAGGGTACGAGCAGTACTTC
CASSAGTGYEQYF
>TRBJ1-1|-|TRBD1|TRBV4-2
TGTGCCAGCAGCCCCCTTACCGGACAGGGCCCTGAAGCTTTCTTT
CASSPLTGQGPEAFF
>TRBJ2-1|-|TRBD2|TRBV4-1
TGCGCCAGCAGCCAACACCTTAGCGGGACTTACAATGAGCAGTTCTTC
CASSQHLSGTYNEQFF
>TRBJ1-2|few|-|TRBV25-1
TGTGCCAGCAGAGACGGGAACTATGGCTACACCTTC
CASRDGNYGYTF
>TRBJ2-7|few|-|TRBV11-2
TGTGCCAGCAGTATAGACAGGTCGTATGAGCAGTACTTC
CASSIDRSYEQYF
>TRBJ1-2|-|TRBD1|TRBV11-3
TGTGCCAGCACGGGACAGGGCTTGACCGGCTACACCTTC
CASTGQGLTGYTF
>TRBJ2-2|-|TRBD2|TRBV18
TGTGCCAGCTCACCAAAGACTAGCGGGGTGAACACCGGGGAGCTGTTTTTT
CASSPKTSGVNTGELFF
>TRBJ1-6|-|TRBD1|TRBV7-9
TGTGCCAGCAGCTCTATCGGGGACAGTAAATGGGGTTCACCCCTCCACTTT
CASSSIGDSKWGSPLHF
>TRBJ2-1|-|TRBD2|TRBV5-1
TGCGCCAGCAGCGGGGGACTAGCGGGAGCCTTTGTCGATGAGCAGTTCTTC
CASSGGLAGAFVDEQFF
>TRBJ2-3|few|TRBD2|TRBV13
TGTGCCAGCGAAAAAGCGGGAGGCGCTAGCACAGATACGCAGTATTTT
CASEKAGGASTDTQYF
>TRBJ1-2|-|-|TRBV9
TGTGCCAGCAGCGTCGAAGGGGCGAACTATGGCTACACCTTC
CASSVEGANYGYTF
>TRBJ2-7|-|TRBD1|TRBV11-2
TGTGCCAGCAGGGGACAGGGGGCTTACGAGCAGTACTTC
CASRGQGAYEQYF
>TRBJ2-1|-|TRBD2|TRBV6-5
TGTGCCAGCAGTTACTCGATTGGGGGGGGGAATGAGCAGTTCTTC
CASSYSIGGGNEQFF
>TRBJ1-5|-|TRBD1|TRBV7-8
TGTGCCAGCAGCAGGACAGGGGACCCCTCTCAGCCCCAGCATTTT
CASSRTGDPSQPQHF
>TRBJ1-1|-|-|TRBV7-9
TGTGCCAGCAGCTTACAGGGGATCGACACTGAAGCTTTCTTT
CASSLQGIDTEAFF
>TRBJ2-1|once|TRBD1|TRBV27
TGTGCCAGCAGTCTCAAAGCCGGGACAGATCCCTACAATGAGCAGTTCTTC
CASSLKAGTDPYNEQFF
>TRBJ2-1|-|-|TRBV7-3
TGTGCCAGCAGCCGAGACAGGTCTTCCTACAATGAGCAGTTCTTC
CASSRDRSSYNEQFF
>TRBJ2-1|-|TRBD2|TRBV28
TGTGCCAGCAGTTTGGGCGGGAGGAGGTATAATGAGCAGTTCTTC
CASSLGGRRYNEQFF
>TRBJ2-1|once|-|TRBV4-1
TGCGCCAGCAGCCAAGTTCACAGTTACAATGAGCAGTTCTTC
CASSQVHSYNEQFF
>TRBJ2-7|once|-|TRBV6-1
TGTGCCAGCAGGCAAGCTCGGGACTCCTACGAGCAGTACTTC
CASRQARDSYEQYF
>TRBJ2-7|-|TRBD1|TRBV6-5
TGTGCCAGCAGATTTACAGGGGTGGGCGAGCAGTACTTC
CASRFTGVGEQYF
>TRBJ2-7|-|TRBD1|TRBV28
TGTGCCAGCCGAACAGGGGCAACCTACGAGCAGTACTTC
CASRTGATYEQYF
>TRBJ2-6|-|-|TRBV6-4
TGTGCCAGCAGTGACTCACTCTCTGGGGCCAACGTCCTGACTTTC
CASSDSLSGANVLTF
>TRBJ2-2|-|TRBD2|TRBV5-1
TGCGCCAGCAGCTTGGTTGTCCTAGCGGGAGGTCTCGTGCCCGGGGAGCTGTTTTTT
CASSLVVLAGGLVPGELFF
>TRBJ2-4|-|-|TRBV6-1
TGTGCCAGCAGTGAAGTAGCTACAGGTTCTGGCATTCAGTACTTC
CASSEVATGSGIQYF
>TRBJ1-2|once|TRBD1|TRBV19
TGTGCCAGTAGTACCTGGACAGGGGGCATCTATGGCTACACCTTC
CASSTWTGGIYGYTF
>TRBJ2-7|-|-|TRBV6-1
TGTGCCAGCAGTGAAGTGGCAGGGGGGTCCTACGAGCAGTACTTC
CASSEVAGGSYEQYF
>TRBJ2-7|-|-|TRBV2
TGTGCCAGCAGAGAGGTAGGGTACTTC
CASREVGYF
>TRBJ1-1|-|TRBD1|TRBV15
TGTGCCACCAGCAGAGGGGACAGGATGGAGGCTGAAGCTTTCTTT
CATSRGDRMEAEAFF
>TRBJ2-3|-|TRBD2|TRBV19
TGTGCCAGTAGTTCCGGACTAGCGGGGCTCCGCACAGATACGCAGTATTTT
CASSSGLAGLRTDTQYF
>TRBJ1-1|-|-|TRBV27
TGTGCCAGCAGTCGAGCACGGAGCACTGAAGCTTTCTTT
CASSRARSTEAFF
>TRBJ2-3|-|-|TRBV25-1
TGTGCCAGCAGTGAATCCTTCGATGGACAGCTCTTCACAGATACGCAGTATTTT
CASSESFDGQLFTDTQYF
>TRBJ2-7|-|TRBD2|TRBV15
TGTGCCACCAGCAGAGATGTTAGGGGACTAGCGGGAGGAGGGAAGTGGGACGAGCAGTACTTC
CATSRDVRGLAGGGKWDEQYF
>TRBJ1-4|-|TRBD1|TRBV27
TGTGCCAGCAGCCTCTCAGGGGGACGAGCGGAAAAACTGTTTTTT
CASSLSGGRAEKLFF
>TRBJ1-2|-|-|TRBV9
TGTGCCAGCAGCGTTGGAGGAACTTCGAACTATGGCTACACCTTC
CASSVGGTSNYGYTF
>TRBJ2-7|-|-|TRBV5-4
TGTGCCAGCAGCTTGTATCAGGGGACCCACGAGCAGTACTTC
CASSLYQGTHEQYF
>TRBJ2-7|few|TRBD1|TRBV15
TGTGCCACCAGCAGTAGGACAGGGACCTACGAGCAGTACTTC
CATSSRTGTYEQYF
>TRBJ2-2|-|TRBD2|TRBV5-6
TGTGCCAGCAGCTTCGCGGGGGGGAGTACCGGGGAGCTGTTTTTT
CASSFAGGSTGELFF
>TRBJ2-1|once|TRBD2|TRBV5-6
TGTGCCAGCGTCTCTACCCCTAGCGGGAGGATTAGGGAGCAGTTCTTC
CASVSTPSGRIREQFF
>TRBJ1-2|-|TRBD1|TRBV5-1
TGCGCCAGCAGCTTTGTTACAGGGGGCGCAGACTATGGCTACACCTTC
CASSFVTGGADYGYTF
>TRBJ2-2|-|-|TRBV5-8
TGTGCCAGCAGCCCAAGCAACTCCGGGGAGCTGTTTTTT
CASSPSNSGELFF
>TRBJ1-5|-|-|TRBV10-3
TGTGCCATCAGTGAGTTAAATCAGCCCCAGCATTTT
CAISELNQPQHF